What follows is one T cell receptor beta chain and its context. The antigen is not known. This beta chain appears as a stray read in a library generated for alpha chains; its size is not informative. Noted time point: sample taken at primary tumor resection. In each case, whole RNA from tumor, nontumor lung or frozen PBMC was sequenced unsorted. CDR1 and CDR2 (germline): SGHNT, YYREEE (reference sequence). Germline trimming cut 5 bases from V and 6 bases from J; bases unmatched to any gene: 7. The CDR3 has 13 residues. These data come from a study of spatial heterogeneity in lung cancer. Study details: The average appearance count of each unique TCR and UMI combination in raw reads was more than nine.

General study results and limits: Counts that tracked tumor mutation counts were those of expanded intratumoral alpha and beta TCRs. Estimation of coverage gave values of approximately 7.1% for alpha and more than 11% for beta chains in tumor T cells.

Single TCR cDNA molecules each had their own unique molecular identifier. Each CDR3 protein is one row after TCRdb ran MiXCR on the 5' RACE reads. This sample has about 14,000 distinct CDR3 sequences, with around 4.7% found just once. The chain couples TRBV5-4 to TRBJ1-1; 7 bases are a match to TRBD1. The specimen was lung tumor tissue, collected at surgery. This receptor was obtained from a female donor with early-stage non-small cell lung cancer. This CDR3 reads CASSRGTDPEAFF. The CDR3 nucleotides read TGTGCCAGCAGTCGCGGGACAGACCCTGAAGCTTTCTTT.